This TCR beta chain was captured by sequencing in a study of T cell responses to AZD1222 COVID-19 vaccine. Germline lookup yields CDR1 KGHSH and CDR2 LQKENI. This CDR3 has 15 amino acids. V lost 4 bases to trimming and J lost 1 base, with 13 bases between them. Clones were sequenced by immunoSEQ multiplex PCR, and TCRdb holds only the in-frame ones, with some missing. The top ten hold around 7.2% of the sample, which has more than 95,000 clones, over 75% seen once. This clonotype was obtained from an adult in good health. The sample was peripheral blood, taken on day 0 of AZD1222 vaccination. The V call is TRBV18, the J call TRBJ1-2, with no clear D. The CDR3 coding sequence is TGTGCCAGCTCACTACCGGCCGCCCTTAACTATGGCTACACCTTC. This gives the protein CASSLPAALNYGYTF.